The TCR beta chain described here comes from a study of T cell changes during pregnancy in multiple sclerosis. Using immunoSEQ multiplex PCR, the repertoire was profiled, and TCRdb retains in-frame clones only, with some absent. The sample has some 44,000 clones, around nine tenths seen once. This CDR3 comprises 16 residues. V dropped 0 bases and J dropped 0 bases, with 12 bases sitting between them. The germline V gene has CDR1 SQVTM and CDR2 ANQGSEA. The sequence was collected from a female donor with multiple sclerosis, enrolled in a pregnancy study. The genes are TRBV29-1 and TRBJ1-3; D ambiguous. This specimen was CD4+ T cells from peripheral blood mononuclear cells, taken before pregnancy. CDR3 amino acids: CSVEDRSGNSGNTIYF. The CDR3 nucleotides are TGCAGCGTTGAAGATCGATCGGGGAACTCTGGAAACACCATATATTTT.